This record covers a single TCR beta chain. Its antigen remains unknown. This sample was included in a study of shared clonotypes between healthy human individuals. The CDR3 is 15 amino acids. Study-wide results and limits: Rarefaction indicated that sorted-subset sequencing remained incomplete although depth was large. Compared with clonotypes that all four donors shared, non-shared clonotypes had lower generation probabilities.

Every subset had its genomic DNA shared out evenly among several immunoSEQ plates. Assay used: immunoSEQ multiplex PCR; TCRdb lists only in-frame clones, some missing. The repertoire holds approximately 2.4 million clones, with around 95% as singletons. The study separated CD4+ cells into CD45RA+ naive and CD45RA-negative memory subsets. The receptor was isolated from a man younger than 30 in good health. V is TRBV21-1 and J is TRBJ2-2; the listed D gene, TRBD2, was not tested against the DNA. TRBV21-1 is annotated as a pseudogene. The sample was naive CD4+ T cells sorted from blood. Described subset: CD45RA+ positively selected. This CDR3 reads CANPAGGVNTGELFF. CDR3 DNA sequence: TGTGCCAACCCAGCGGGAGGGGTGAACACCGGGGAGCTGTTTTTT.